A single sample is the source of the 19 T cell receptor beta chains below, sequenced in a study of blood T cell repertoires in COVID-19 (dated by TCRdb to 2019 to 2021). To prepare the library, the immunoSEQ multiplex PCR assay was applied. TCRdb carries this immuneACCESS record with in-frame sequences only. Its versions omit some clonotypes, under half of them owing to an unresolved V gene in the studies checked, with the rest unexplained. The table for this sample lists around 95,000 clones; about 77% of them were counted only once. Around 29% of the sample rests with the top ten. Sequencing was done on a sample of peripheral blood. These receptors all stem from a man aged 70-80 years with active or convalescent COVID-19.

This chain links TRBV6-2 or TRBV6-3 with TRBJ1-4; possible D gene TRBD1, 6 bases. Germline V gene lookup returns CDR1 MNHEY and CDR2 SVGEGT. The V and J ends lost 4 bases and 3 bases respectively, with 15 bases between them. The CDR3 is made up of 16 amino acids. CDR3 sequence reads: CASSFQRDMSNEKLFF. CDR3 nucleotide sequence: TGTGCCAGCAGTTTCCAGCGGGACATGTCTAATGAAAAACTGTTTTTT.

J is TRBJ1-1 and V is TRBV5-1, with 8 nucleotides matching TRBD1. Germline loops: CDR1 SGHRS, CDR2 YFSETQ. Trimming took 4 bases from V and 1 from J; bases not matched to a gene: 9. The CDR3 runs to 16 residues. CDR3 DNA sequence: TGCGCCAGCAGCCCCGGACAGGGTTACGGGAACACTGAAGCTTTCTTT. Protein product: CASSPGQGYGNTEAFF.

The J gene is TRBJ1-5, the V gene TRBV10-3, with 7 bases lining up with TRBD1. Looked up from germline, CDR1 is ENHRY and CDR2 is SYGVKD. The V gene end was trimmed by 0 bases and the J gene end by 7 bases; junction bases not matched to a gene: 6. This CDR3 region has 15 residues. The CDR3 nucleotides read TGTGCCATCAGTGAGTCACAGGGGCTAGAGCAGCCCCAGCATTTT. Translated: CAISESQGLEQPQHF.

The chain combines TRBV27 with TRBJ2-4, with TRBD2 matching 7 bases. Germline trimming cut 6 bases from V and 9 bases from J; bases unmatched to any gene: 11. The germline V gene has CDR1 MNHEY and CDR2 SMNVEV (reference sequence). This CDR3 has 14 residues. CDR3 residues: CASSYGGGAPIQYF. DNA for the CDR3: TGTGCCAGCAGCTACGGGGGAGGGGCCCCCATTCAGTACTTC.

This chain links TRBV6-5 with TRBJ2-7; TRBD1 is a possible D gene (6 bases). Trimming cost V 1 base and J 5 bases, with 12 bases left between them. This CDR3 has 14 residues. Germline values: CDR1 MNHEY, CDR2 SVGAGI. In nucleotides, the CDR3 is TGTGCCAGCAGTTACTACAGGGAGAAAGACGAGCAGTACTTC. Encoded protein: CASSYYREKDEQYF.

The gene calls are TRBV5-6 and TRBJ2-7; D unclear. Trimming stripped 3 bases from V and 3 bases from J, with 4 bases between. In germline, CDR1 is SGHDT, CDR2 YYEEEE. The length of the CDR3 is 11 residues. In nucleotides, the CDR3 is TGTGCCAGCAGCTCGTACTACGAGCAGTACTTC. As protein: CASSSYYEQYF.

The chain has TRBV29-1 and TRBJ2-7; 8 bases align to TRBD1. Losses at the gene ends were 1 base for V and 5 bases for J; bases not matched to a gene: 7. Germline V lookup: CDR1 SQVTM, CDR2 ANQGSEA. This CDR3 contains 14 residues. CDR3 in amino acids: CSVEGGTGTDEQYF. Written as DNA, the CDR3 is TGCAGCGTTGAAGGGGGGACAGGCACGGACGAGCAGTACTTC.

V and J are TRBV7-9 and TRBJ2-7, with no clear D. Germline V lookup: CDR1 SEHNR, CDR2 FQNEAQ (reference sequence). The CDR3 sequence is 11 residues long. The V gene lost 4 bases and the J gene lost 2 bases, with 3 bases spanning the gap. Written as DNA, the CDR3 is TGTGCCAGCAGCTCCACCTACGAGCAGTACTTC. Its translation: CASSSTYEQYF.

The chain combines TRBV30 with TRBJ2-3, with 9 bases matching TRBD2. CDR1 is GTSNPN, CDR2 SVGIG, per germline (reference sequence). V lost 0 bases, J lost 2 bases, and 9 bases stayed unmatched. The CDR3 runs 17 residues. DNA for the CDR3: TGTGCCTGGAGTGTACCTGGACTAGCGAAAGACACAGATACGCAGTATTTT. Protein product: CAWSVPGLAKDTDTQYF.

V is TRBV4-2 and J is TRBJ2-2; D not resolved. The CDR3 sequence is 14 residues long. Looked up from germline, CDR1 is LGHNA and CDR2 is YNFKEQ. The ends were cut back, 5 bases at V and 6 bases at J, with 13 bases in the middle. This CDR3 reads CASSAFLGAGELFF. DNA of the CDR3: TGTGCCAGCAGCGCTTTTTTAGGAGCCGGGGAGCTGTTTTTT.

The J gene is TRBJ1-3, the V gene TRBV6-5; 8 bases are shared with TRBD1. The CDR3 contains 16 residues. Germline CDR1 MNHEY, CDR2 SVGAGI. V was clipped by 0 bases and J by 6 bases; unmatched bases: 7. The CDR3 sequence: CASSYSTGASTNTIYF. The CDR3 region has the DNA TGTGCCAGCAGTTACTCGACAGGGGCTTCTACAAACACCATATATTTT.

A single count supports this clone. The rearrangement joins TRBV19 to TRBJ1-5; D gene unclear. Germline V gene lookup returns CDR1 LNHDA and CDR2 SQIVND (reference sequence). The CDR3 runs to 15 residues. V lost 6 bases, J lost 1 base, and 13 bases lay in between. CDR3 in DNA: TGTGCCAGTAGCGTCCTTAAGCTGAGCAATCAGCCCCAGCATTTT. It is translated as CASSVLKLSNQPQHF. Filled out from reference TRBV19 and TRBJ1-5, the complete variable domain reads DGGITQSPKYLFRKEGQNVTLSCEQNLNHDAMYWYRQDPGQGLRLIYYSQIVNDFQKGDIAEGYSVSREKKESFPLTVTSAQKNPTAFYLCASSVLKLSNQPQHFGDGTRLSIL.

The chain couples TRBV19 to TRBJ2-1; 12 nucleotides line up with TRBD2. With 8 bases clipped from V and 3 bases from J, the junction kept 5 bases outside the gene matches. Germline assignment: CDR1 LNHDA and CDR2 SQIVND (reference sequence). The CDR3 is made up of 15 amino acids. The CDR3 loop reads CASVRTSGNYNEQFF. In DNA form, the CDR3 reads TGTGCCAGTGTCCGGACTAGCGGGAACTACAATGAGCAGTTCTTC.

The chain uses TRBV25-1 and TRBJ1-2, with D possibly being TRBD1 (5 bases). The germline CDR1 and CDR2 sequences are MGHDK and SYGVNS. V was pared by 3 bases and J by 4 bases, with 9 bases between. This CDR3 region has 13 residues. The CDR3 is CASSDSGFYGYTF. As DNA, the CDR3 is TGTGCCAGCAGTGACTCAGGGTTCTATGGCTACACCTTC.

This clone was seen more than once but under ten times. The J gene is TRBJ1-2, the V gene TRBV7-9; 9 bases line up with TRBD1. The germline V gene encodes CDR1 SEHNR and CDR2 FQNEAQ (reference sequence). V trimming: 4 bases; J trimming: 3 bases; junction bases outside the gene matches: 6. CDR3 length equals 15 residues. DNA for the CDR3: TGTGCCAGCAGCTGGGGACAGGGAGGATACTATGGCTACACCTTC. Translating it yields CASSWGQGGYYGYTF.

The chain combines TRBV15 with TRBJ2-7; the match to TRBD2 covers 7 bases. Germline values: CDR1 LNHNV, CDR2 YYDKDF (reference sequence). J gave up 0 bases and V 0 bases, and 8 bases lay outside the gene matches. The CDR3 is made up of 17 amino acids. CDR3 sequence reads: CATSRDRPGGSSYEQYF. In DNA, the CDR3 is TGTGCCACCAGCAGAGATAGGCCGGGGGGATCCTCCTACGAGCAGTACTTC.

V and J are TRBV2 and TRBJ1-4; D not certain. Germline V gives CDR1 SNHLY, CDR2 FYNNEI. V lost 8 bases and J lost 2, with 9 bases in between. The CDR3 loop spans 13 amino acids. In DNA form, the CDR3 reads TGTGCCAGCCGACCAGCGACTAATGAAAAACTGTTTTTT. Translation: CASRPATNEKLFF.

In this sample, this clone turned up a few times. The rearrangement links TRBV5-6 to TRBJ2-5; TRBD2 agrees at 9 bases. There are 15 residues in the CDR3. Germline V gives CDR1 SGHDT, CDR2 YYEEEE. Unmatched junction bases numbered 8, after V lost 4 bases and J lost 4 bases. The CDR3: CASSPRRGGVETQYF. CDR3 coding DNA: TGTGCCAGCAGCCCTCGGCGGGGGGGCGTAGAGACCCAGTACTTC.

The CDR3 region has the DNA TGTGCCAGCAGCGTAGCGGTATTTGACTCTGGAAACACCATATATTTT. This codes for CASSVAVFDSGNTIYF. The genes are TRBV9 and TRBJ1-3; no reliable D call. CDR3 size: 16 residues. Germline CDR1 SGDLS, CDR2 YYNGEE. The V end lost 0 bases, the J end lost 0 bases, and 10 bases lay between the germline ends.